This TCR beta chain came from a study of blood T cell repertoires in COVID-19. Turning to the study itself: COVID-19 samples, acute and convalescent, were from the United States, Italy and Spain. The cDNA or gDNA used as material had been derived from T cells, B-cell-depleted T cells, or PBMCs.

Trimming pared 6 bases from V and 0 bases from J, leaving 12 bases between. CDR3 length: 14 amino acids. Germline CDR1 is SGDLS and CDR2 is YYNGEE. This clone has more than one count but fewer than ten. TCRdb's copy holds only in-frame clones and misses some; the assay was immunoSEQ multiplex PCR. This table has under 200,000 clones, roughly 85% appearing once. V gene TRBV9 combines with J gene TRBJ1-2, with D hard to call. This TCR was recovered from a man in his fifties or sixties with active or convalescent COVID-19. The specimen sequenced was peripheral blood. CDR3 residues: CASKPTRANYGYTF. The DNA of the CDR3 is TGTGCCAGCAAGCCTACGAGAGCTAACTATGGCTACACCTTC.